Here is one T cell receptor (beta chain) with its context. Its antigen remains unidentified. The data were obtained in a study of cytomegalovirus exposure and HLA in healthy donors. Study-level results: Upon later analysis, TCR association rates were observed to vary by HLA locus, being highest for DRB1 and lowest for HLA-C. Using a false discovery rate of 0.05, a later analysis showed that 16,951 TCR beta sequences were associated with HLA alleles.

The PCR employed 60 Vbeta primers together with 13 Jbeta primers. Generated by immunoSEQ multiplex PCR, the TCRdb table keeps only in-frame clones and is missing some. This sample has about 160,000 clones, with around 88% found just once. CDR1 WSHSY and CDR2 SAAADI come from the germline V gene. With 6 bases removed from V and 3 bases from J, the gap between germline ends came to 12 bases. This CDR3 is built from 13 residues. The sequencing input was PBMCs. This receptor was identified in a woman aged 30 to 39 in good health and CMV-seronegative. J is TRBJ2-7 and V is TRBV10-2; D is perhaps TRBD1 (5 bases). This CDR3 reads CASSIQANYEQYF. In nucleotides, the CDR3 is TGCGCCAGCAGCATACAGGCTAACTACGAGCAGTACTTC.